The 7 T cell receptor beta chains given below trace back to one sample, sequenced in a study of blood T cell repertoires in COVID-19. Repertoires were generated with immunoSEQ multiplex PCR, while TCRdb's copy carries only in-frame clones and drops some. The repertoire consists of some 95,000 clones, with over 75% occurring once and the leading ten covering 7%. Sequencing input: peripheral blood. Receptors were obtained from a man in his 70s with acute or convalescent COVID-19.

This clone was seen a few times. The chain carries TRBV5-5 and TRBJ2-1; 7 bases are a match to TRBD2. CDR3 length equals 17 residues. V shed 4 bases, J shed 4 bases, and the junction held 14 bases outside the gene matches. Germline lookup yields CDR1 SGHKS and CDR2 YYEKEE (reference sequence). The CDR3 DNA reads TGTGCCAGCAGCCCACAAGTCGCGGGAGCTAGGTACAATGAGCAGTTCTTC. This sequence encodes CASSPQVAGARYNEQFF. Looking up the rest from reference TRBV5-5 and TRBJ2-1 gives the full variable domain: DAGVTQSPTHLIKTRGQQVTLRCSPISGHKSVSWYQQVLGQGPQFIFQYYEKEERGRGNFPDRFSARQFPNYSSELNVNALLLGDSALYLCASSPQVAGARYNEQFFGPGTRLTVL.

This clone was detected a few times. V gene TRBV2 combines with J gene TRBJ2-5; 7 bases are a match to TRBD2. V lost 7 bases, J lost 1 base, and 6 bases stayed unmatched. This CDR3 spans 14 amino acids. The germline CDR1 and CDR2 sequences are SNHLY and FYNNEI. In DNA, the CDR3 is TGTGCCAGCAAGGTTCGGGGGGTCCAAGAGACCCAGTACTTC. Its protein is CASKVRGVQETQYF.

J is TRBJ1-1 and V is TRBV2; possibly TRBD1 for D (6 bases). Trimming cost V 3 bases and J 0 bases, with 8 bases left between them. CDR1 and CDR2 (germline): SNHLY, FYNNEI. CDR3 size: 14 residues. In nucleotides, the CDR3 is TGTGCCAGCAGTGAGCACAGGGTGAACACTGAAGCTTTCTTT. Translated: CASSEHRVNTEAFF.

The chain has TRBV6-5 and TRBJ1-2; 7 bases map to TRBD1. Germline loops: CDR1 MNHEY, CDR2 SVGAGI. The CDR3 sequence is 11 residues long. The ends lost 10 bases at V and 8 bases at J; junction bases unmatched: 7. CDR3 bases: TGTGCCACCGTTGACAGGGTGGGCTACACCTTC. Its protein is CATVDRVGYTF.

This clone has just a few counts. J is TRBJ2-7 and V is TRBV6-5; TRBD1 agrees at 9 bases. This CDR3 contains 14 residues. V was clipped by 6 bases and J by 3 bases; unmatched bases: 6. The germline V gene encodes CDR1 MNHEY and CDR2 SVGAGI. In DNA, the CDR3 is TGTGCCAGCAGCTGGGGACAGGGCCACTACGAGCAGTACTTC. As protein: CASSWGQGHYEQYF.

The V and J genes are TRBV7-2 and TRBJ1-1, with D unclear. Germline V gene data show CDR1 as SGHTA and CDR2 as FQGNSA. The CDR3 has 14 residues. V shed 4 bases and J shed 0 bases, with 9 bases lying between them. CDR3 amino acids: CASSSGNMNTEAFF. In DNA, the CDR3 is TGTGCCAGCAGCTCGGGGAACATGAACACTGAAGCTTTCTTT. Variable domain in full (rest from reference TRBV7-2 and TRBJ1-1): GAGVSQSPSNKVTEKGKDVELRCDPISGHTALYWYRQSLGQGLEFLIYFQGNSAPDKSGLPSDRFSAERTGGSVSTLTIQRTQQEDSAVYLCASSSGNMNTEAFFGQGTRLTVV.

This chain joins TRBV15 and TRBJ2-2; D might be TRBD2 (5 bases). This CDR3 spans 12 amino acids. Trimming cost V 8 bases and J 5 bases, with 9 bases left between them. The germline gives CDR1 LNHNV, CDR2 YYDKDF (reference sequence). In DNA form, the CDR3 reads TGTGCCACCGGGGAGTCTACCGGGGAGCTGTTTTTT. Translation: CATGESTGELFF.